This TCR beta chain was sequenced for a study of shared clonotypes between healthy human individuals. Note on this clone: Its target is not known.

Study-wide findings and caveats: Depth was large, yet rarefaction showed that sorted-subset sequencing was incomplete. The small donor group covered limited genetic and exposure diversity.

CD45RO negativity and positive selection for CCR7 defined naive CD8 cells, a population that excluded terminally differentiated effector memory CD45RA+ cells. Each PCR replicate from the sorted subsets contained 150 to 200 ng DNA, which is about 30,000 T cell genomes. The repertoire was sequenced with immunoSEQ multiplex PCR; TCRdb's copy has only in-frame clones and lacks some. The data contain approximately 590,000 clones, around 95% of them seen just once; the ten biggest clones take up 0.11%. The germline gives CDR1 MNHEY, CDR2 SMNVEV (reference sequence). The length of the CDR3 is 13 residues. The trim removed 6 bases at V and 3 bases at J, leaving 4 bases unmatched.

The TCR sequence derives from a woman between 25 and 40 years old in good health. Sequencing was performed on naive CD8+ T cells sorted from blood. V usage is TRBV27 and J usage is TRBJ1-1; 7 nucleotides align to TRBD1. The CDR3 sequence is CASSRDRDTEAFF. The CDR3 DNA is TGTGCCAGCAGCCGGGACAGAGACACTGAAGCTTTCTTT.